The 27 T cell receptor beta chains presented below share a single source sample, sequenced in a study of read filtering for tumor transcriptome and immune sequencing. This library used roughly 430 ng RNA and molecular barcoded adaptors spanning alpha/delta and beta/gamma chains. TCRdb reprocessed the reads via MiXCR and lists one record per CDR3 protein. This table holds some 40,000 distinct CDR3 sequences, 13% to 15% found once. Specimen: a population of CD138-negative cells sorted from bone marrow. Receptor source: a donor aged 40 or over with multiple myeloma.

This clonotype came up a few times. A much larger clone lies a single base off, so this may be a read error. This likely comes from a read error, as the CDR3 has no conserved phenylalanine or tryptophan at its end. This chain links TRBV7-9 with TRBJ2-5; 8 nucleotides match TRBD2. The germline V gene has CDR1 SEHNR and CDR2 FQNEAQ (reference sequence). This CDR3 is 14 amino acids long. V trimming: 7 bases; J trimming: 3 bases; junction bases outside the gene matches: 7. CDR3 bases: TGTGCCAGCACCATCGCGGGGGGCAAAGAGACCCAGTACCTC. Residues: CASTIAGGKETQYL.

The V and J genes are TRBV3-1 and TRBJ2-1; no reliable D call. V lost 1 base and J 3 bases, leaving 7 bases between the germline ends. The CDR3 extends over 14 amino acids. Germline-derived CDR1 and CDR2 are LGHDT and YNNKEL (reference sequence). CDR3 amino acids: CASSQVFSYNEQFF. The CDR3, as DNA: TGTGCCAGCAGCCAAGTCTTCAGCTACAATGAGCAGTTCTTC.

The chain employs TRBV7-2 and TRBJ2-2, with D unresolved. The CDR3 consists of 13 residues. V was cut by 4 bases and J by 4 bases, with 7 bases left in between. Germline V gene lookup returns CDR1 SGHTA and CDR2 FQGNSA. CDR3: CASSWGLTGELFF. DNA for the CDR3: TGTGCCAGCAGCTGGGGTCTCACCGGGGAGCTGTTTTTT.

This clonotype has at least ten counts. This chain links TRBV6-2 or TRBV6-3 with TRBJ1-5; D is unresolved. Germline V lookup: CDR1 MNHEY, CDR2 SVGEGT. The germline V and J ends were trimmed by 8 bases and 0 bases, with 17 bases remaining between them. The CDR3 is made up of 16 amino acids. The CDR3 is CASSPAGGYSNQPQHF. Here the CDR3 DNA reads TGTGCCAGCTCTCCCGCGGGCGGTTATAGCAATCAGCCCCAGCATTTT.

A few counts support this clonotype. The chain is built from TRBV29-1 and TRBJ2-1; TRBD1 is a possible D gene (6 bases). Trimming removed 7 bases at V and 7 bases at J, with 14 bases between. Germline lookup yields CDR1 SQVTM and CDR2 ANQGSEA. CDR3 size: 12 residues. The CDR3 reads CSGGPNDNEQFF. DNA of the CDR3: TGCAGCGGGGGGCCGAATGATAATGAGCAGTTCTTC.

In its sample, this clonotype was seen many times. The V and J genes are TRBV3-1 and TRBJ2-7, with D possibly being TRBD1 or TRBD2 (5 bases each). CDR1 LGHDT and CDR2 YNNKEL come from the germline V gene (reference sequence). This CDR3 has 14 amino acids. With 0 bases removed from V and 6 bases from J, the gap between germline ends came to 12 bases. The CDR3, as DNA: TGTGCCAGCAGCCAAGATTGGGGGTGGACCGAGCAGTACTTC. Amino acids: CASSQDWGWTEQYF.

Notes on this clonotype: A much more abundant neighbour one base away suggests this may be a read error. The chain is built from TRBV28 and TRBJ2-1; 9 nucleotides agree with TRBD1. CDR3 length equals 16 residues. The germline gives CDR1 MDHEN, CDR2 SYDVKM. The CDR3: CASSFVEDRGGNEQLF. The CDR3 nucleotides read TGTGCCAGCAGTTTCGTTGAGGACAGGGGAGGAAATGAGCAGCTCTTC.

This clonotype was observed at least ten times. A much larger clonotype is one base distant, so this may be a read error. V is TRBV29-1 and J is TRBJ2-1; unclear D gene. This CDR3 comprises 11 residues. The V and J ends lost 4 bases and 10 bases respectively, with 11 bases between them. CDR1 is SQVTM, CDR2 ANQGSEA, per germline. CDR3 bases: TGCAGCGTTGTAGCAACCAAGGAGCAGTTCTTC. Translating gives CSVVATKEQFF.

This clonotype was seen ten or more times. The genes are TRBV28 and TRBJ1-4; D is ambiguous. Germline CDR1 MDHEN, CDR2 SYDVKM. With 2 bases removed from V and 7 bases from J, the gap between germline ends came to 14 bases. CDR3 length equals 15 residues. This chain's CDR3 is CASSLMEGYAEKLFF. For the CDR3, the DNA is TGTGCCAGCAGTTTAATGGAAGGGTATGCTGAAAAACTGTTTTTT.

Ten or more counts support this clonotype. The V gene is TRBV30, the J gene TRBJ2-4, with 13 bases lining up with TRBD2. V lost 2 bases and J lost 0; bases outside the gene matches: 13. Germline V gives CDR1 GTSNPN, CDR2 SVGIG (reference sequence). The length of the CDR3 is 20 residues. This CDR3 reads CAWSFPPGLAGTLAKNIQYF. The DNA for the CDR3 is TGTGCCTGGAGTTTCCCCCCGGGACTAGCGGGGACCCTAGCCAAAAACATTCAGTACTTC.

This clonotype was seen many times. The chain recombines TRBV29-1 with TRBJ2-7; the D call may be TRBD1 or TRBD2 (6 bases each). Trimming cost V 5 bases and J 1 base, with 21 bases left between them. The CDR3 has 16 residues. From germline, CDR1 is SQVTM and CDR2 ANQGSEA. The CDR3 bases are TGCAGCGTTTGGGCCCGAGTAACAGGGAGGTCCTACGAGCAGTACTTC. Protein product: CSVWARVTGRSYEQYF.

This clonotype was seen ten or more times. The chain couples TRBV4-1 to TRBJ1-6; a possible D gene is TRBD1 (6 bases). This CDR3 spans 16 amino acids. Germline V gives CDR1 MGHRA, CDR2 YSYEKL. Trimming removed 3 bases at V and 8 bases at J, with 17 bases between. The CDR3: CASSQMGYREDSPLHF. CDR3 DNA sequence: TGCGCCAGCAGCCAGATGGGGTACAGGGAGGATTCACCCCTCCACTTT.

The table lists this clonotype with many counts. This chain uses TRBV5-1 with TRBJ2-3, with D possibly matching TRBD1 (6 bases). This CDR3 has 16 amino acids. Germline CDR1 and CDR2: SGHRS and YFSETQ. The germline V and J ends were trimmed by 4 bases and 1 base, with 16 bases remaining between them. CDR3 DNA: TGCGCCAGCAGCCCCTTGACAGGTTCTGGCACAGATACGCAGTATTTT. This sequence encodes CASSPLTGSGTDTQYF.

For this clonotype: At one end, the junction sequence differs from germline, possibly due to a read error. The gene calls are TRBV2 and TRBJ2-3, with D possibly TRBD1 on 5 matching bases. The CDR3 sequence is 14 residues long. CDR1 is SNHLY and CDR2 is FYNNEI in the germline V gene. The DNA for the CDR3 is TGTGCCGGCAGCCAAGAACAGGCAGCAGATACGCAGTATTTT. It encodes CAGSQEQAADTQYF. The full variable domain, in which reference TRBV2 and TRBJ2-3 provide the parts outside the CDR3, is EPEVTQTPSHQVTQMGQEVILRCVPISNHLYFYWYRQILGQKVEFLVSFYNNEISEKSEIFDDQFSVERPDGSNFTLKIRSTKLEDSAMYFCAGSQEQAADTQYFGPGTRLTVL.

This clonotype occurred many times. The rearrangement uses TRBV6-2 or TRBV6-3 and TRBJ1-5; D may be TRBD1 (6 bases). Germline CDR1 and CDR2: MNHEY and SVGEGT. V lost 5 bases, J lost 6 bases, and 11 bases lay in between. The CDR3 spans 13 residues. CDR3 protein: CASSTGPPQPQHF. As DNA, the CDR3 is TGTGCCAGCAGTACAGGGCCCCCTCAGCCCCAGCATTTT.

In regard to this clonotype: A clone one base away is much larger, so this may be a read error. This sequence joins TRBV7-9 and TRBJ1-1; tentatively, D is TRBD1 (5 bases). The germline V gene encodes CDR1 SEHNR and CDR2 FQNEAQ (reference sequence). V gave up 5 bases and J gave up 1 base, with 11 bases separating them. The CDR3 contains 14 residues. In DNA form, the CDR3 reads TGTGCCAGCAGCAAGGGGATCTCGAACACTGAAGCTTTCTTT. This codes for CASSKGISNTEAFF.

The sample holds many counts of this clonotype. The rearrangement uses TRBV5-4 and TRBJ1-2; D is perhaps TRBD1 (6 bases). The CDR3 runs 15 residues. The V end was cut by 3 bases, the J end by 2 bases, with 14 bases between. The germline V gene encodes CDR1 SGHNT and CDR2 YYREEE (reference sequence). Written as DNA, the CDR3 is TGTGCCAGCAGCTCGTCGACAGGCTCCAACTATGGCTACACCTTC. Its translation is CASSSSTGSNYGYTF.

This clonotype came up many times. In nucleotides, the CDR3 is TGTGCCAGCAGTTTAGCTCTAGCAGCAGCCCAAGAGACCCAGTACTTC. Protein product: CASSLALAAAQETQYF. The rearrangement links TRBV12-3 or TRBV12-4 to TRBJ2-5; possibly TRBD2 for D (5 bases). V was clipped by 0 bases and J by 1 base, with 12 bases between them. This CDR3 has 16 residues.

The rearrangement links TRBV7-3 to TRBJ2-1, with D maybe TRBD1 (5 bases). The CDR3 totals 12 residues. V was trimmed by 8 bases and J by 10 bases, leaving 15 bases between them. Germline V gene sequence: CDR1 SGHTA, CDR2 FQGTGA. The CDR3 DNA follows: TGTGCCAGCTGCTCGGACATCGGCGAGCAGTTCTTC. This gives the protein CASCSDIGEQFF.

The sample holds many counts of this clonotype. The chain couples TRBV15 to TRBJ2-3; D is unresolved. The germline gives CDR1 LNHNV, CDR2 YYDKDF (reference sequence). The V end lost 0 bases, the J end lost 4 bases, and 5 bases lay between the germline ends. This CDR3 has 13 residues. The chain's CDR3 is CATSRDLADTQYF. CDR3 bases: TGTGCCACCAGCAGAGACCTGGCAGATACGCAGTATTTT.

This clonotype was detected many times. This rearrangement joins TRBV3-1 to TRBJ2-3, with D possibly matching TRBD2 (7 bases). V was trimmed by 6 bases and J by 0 bases, leaving 13 bases between them. From germline, CDR1 is LGHDT and CDR2 YNNKEL (reference sequence). The CDR3 sequence is 15 residues long. DNA for the CDR3: TGTGCCAGCAGTGAGAGGGGGGGAAGCACAGATACGCAGTATTTT. It codes for CASSERGGSTDTQYF.

This clonotype has more than one count but fewer than ten. J is TRBJ2-3 and V is TRBV2; 13 bases fit TRBD2. Germline trimming cut 5 bases from V and 6 bases from J; bases unmatched to any gene: 5. CDR3 length equals 15 residues. Germline CDR1 is SNHLY and CDR2 is FYNNEI. The CDR3 loop reads CASSQGLAGTDTQYF. CDR3 bases: TGTGCCAGCAGTCAGGGACTAGCGGGGACGGATACGCAGTATTTT.

This clonotype was counted at least ten times. This sequence joins TRBV6-5 and TRBJ1-1; D is undetermined. Looked up from germline, CDR1 is MNHEY and CDR2 is SVGAGI. The V gene lost 8 bases and the J gene lost 2 bases, with 18 bases spanning the gap. This CDR3 is built from 15 residues. The chain's CDR3 is CASSSAGLVNTEAFF. The CDR3 DNA follows: TGTGCCAGCTCCTCCGCAGGACTCGTTAACACTGAAGCTTTCTTT.

This clonotype was found a few times. The V gene is TRBV10-3, the J gene TRBJ1-1; D possibly corresponds to TRBD1 (5 bases). Germline CDR1 is ENHRY and CDR2 is SYGVKD. Trimming pared 7 bases from V and 0 bases from J, leaving 15 bases between. CDR3 length equals 15 residues. The CDR3 nucleotides read TGTGCCATCACCCGGGACGGGGGGGTGAACACTGAAGCTTTCTTT. This sequence encodes CAITRDGGVNTEAFF.

This clonotype was observed a handful of times. This CDR3 is missing its conserved last phenylalanine or tryptophan, likely due to a read error. The rearrangement joins TRBV7-9 to TRBJ2-7, with no clear D. Germline V CDR1 and CDR2: SEHNR, FQNEAQ (reference sequence). The CDR3 length is 14 residues. V shed 5 bases and J shed 6 bases, with 17 bases lying between them. The chain's CDR3 is CASSLPNAKGEQYS. CDR3 nucleotide sequence: TGTGCCAGCAGCCTTCCGAATGCGAAGGGCGAGCAGTACTCC.

This clonotype was recorded at least ten times. The chain joins TRBV10-1 to TRBJ2-3; D unclear. The CDR3 loop spans 13 amino acids. V lost 0 bases, J lost 7 bases, and 8 bases lay in between. Germline V CDR1 and CDR2: WNHNN, SYGVQD (reference sequence). The DNA for the CDR3 is TGCGCCAGCAGTGAGTCACAAACCCATACGCAGTATTTT. This sequence encodes CASSESQTHTQYF.

A note on this clonotype: A single base separates this from a much larger clone, so it may be a read error. The chain uses TRBV28 and TRBJ2-6; D possibly uses TRBD1 or TRBD2 (5 bases each). The CDR3 loop spans 16 amino acids. The germline gives CDR1 MDHEN, CDR2 SYDVKM. This CDR3 is CASSFFGELGAYVLTF. DNA of the CDR3: TGTGCCAGCAGTTTCTTCGGGGAACTCGGGGCCTACGTCCTGACTTTC.